The next 7 T cell receptor beta chains were all read from a single sample in a study of blood T cells in healthy people across ages. Through a sample-barcoded 5' primer and a J-beta primer mix, a second PCR was run for roughly 6 to 11 cycles. TCRdb analysed the 5' RACE reads with MiXCR anew, one entry per CDR3 protein. The repertoire holds roughly 730,000 distinct CDR3 sequences, with roughly three fifths as singletons. What was sequenced was blood. The receptors originated from a man aged 35 to 55 in good health.

The chain carries TRBV18 and TRBJ1-5; D is perhaps TRBD1 (6 bases). CDR3 length: 15 residues. CDR1 is KGHSH, CDR2 LQKENI, per germline. V lost 0 bases and J lost 3, with 9 bases in between. CDR3 DNA sequence: TGTGCCAGCTCACCACCGGGACACTCCAATCAGCCCCAGCATTTT. Translated: CASSPPGHSNQPQHF. Drawing the rest from reference TRBV18 and TRBJ1-5, the complete variable domain is NAGVMQNPRHLVRRRGQEARLRCSPMKGHSHVYWYRQLPEEGLKFMVYLQKENIIDESGMPKERFSAEFPKEGPSILRIQQVVRGDSAAYFCASSPPGHSNQPQHFGDGTRLSIL.

The chain carries TRBV28 and TRBJ2-1; D is possibly TRBD1 or TRBD2 (5 bases each). The germline gives CDR1 MDHEN, CDR2 SYDVKM. With 6 bases removed from V and 6 bases from J, the gap between germline ends came to 15 bases. The CDR3 is made up of 14 amino acids. DNA for the CDR3: TGTGCCAGCAGCAAACGGGGCGCCTTCAATGAGCAGTTCTTC. Protein sequence: CASSKRGAFNEQFF.

This chain links TRBV3-1 with TRBJ2-7; D unresolved. Germline loops: CDR1 LGHDT, CDR2 YNNKEL (reference sequence). V lost 1 base and J 7 bases, leaving 11 bases between the germline ends. The CDR3 has 13 amino acids. The CDR3 coding sequence is TGTGCCAGCAGCCAAGGATCGATCTCGGAGCAGTACTTC. Translation gives CASSQGSISEQYF.

The chain has TRBV20-1 and TRBJ1-6, with D unresolved. Germline V gene sequence: CDR1 DFQATT, CDR2 SNEGSKA (reference sequence). The CDR3 runs to 15 residues. Trimming stripped 3 bases from V and 6 bases from J, with 15 bases between. DNA for the CDR3: TGCAGTGCTAGGGACGCCCGACGGGCTAATTCACCCCTCCACTTT. Translated: CSARDARRANSPLHF.

This chain joins TRBV28 and TRBJ2-7; 9 bases match TRBD2. The V segment lost 6 bases and the J segment 4 bases; nucleotides outside the gene matches: 7. CDR1 and CDR2 from the germline V gene are MDHEN and SYDVKM. CDR3 length equals 14 residues. In DNA, the CDR3 is TGTGCCAGCAGATATAGCGGGAGCAGGTACGAGCAGTACTTC. It yields the protein CASRYSGSRYEQYF. Full variable domain (outside the CDR3, taken from reference TRBV28 and TRBJ2-7): DVKVTQSSRYLVKRTGEKVFLECVQDMDHENMFWYRQDPGLGLRLIYFSYDVKMKEKGDIPEGYSVSREKKERFSLILESASTNQTSMYLCASRYSGSRYEQYFGPGTRLTVT.

This rearrangement joins TRBV12-3 or TRBV12-4 to TRBJ2-1, with 8 positions matching TRBD1. The CDR3 sequence is 17 residues long. With V trimmed by 5 bases and J by 8 bases, 17 bases remained unmatched. CDR3 region: CASSTDSGQGDLYEQFF. The CDR3 region has the DNA TGTGCCAGCAGTACAGATAGTGGACAGGGCGATTTATATGAGCAGTTCTTC.

The gene calls are TRBV7-2 and TRBJ1-1; 10 bases line up with TRBD1. CDR3 length: 18 residues. Germline values: CDR1 SGHTA, CDR2 FQGNSA. The J segment lost 0 bases and the V segment lost 5 bases, leaving 12 bases of the junction unmatched. The CDR3 loop is CASSPWGTGAGMNTEAFF. CDR3 sequence (DNA): TGTGCCAGCAGCCCTTGGGGGACAGGGGCTGGGATGAACACTGAAGCTTTCTTT.